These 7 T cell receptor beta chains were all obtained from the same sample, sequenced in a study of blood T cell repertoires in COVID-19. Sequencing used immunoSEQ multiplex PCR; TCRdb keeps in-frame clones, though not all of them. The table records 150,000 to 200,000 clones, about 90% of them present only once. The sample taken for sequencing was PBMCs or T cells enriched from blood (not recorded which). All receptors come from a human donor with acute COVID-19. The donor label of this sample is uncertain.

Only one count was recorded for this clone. This chain's CDR3 is CASGTSRETQYF. In DNA form, the CDR3 reads TGTGCCAGCGGGACTAGTAGAGAGACCCAGTACTTC. The chain couples TRBV6-5 to TRBJ2-5, with 8 bases lining up with TRBD2. Germline CDR1 reads MNHEY; CDR2 reads SVGAGI. The CDR3 contains 12 residues. J was trimmed by 4 bases and V by 8 bases; bases with no gene match: 3.

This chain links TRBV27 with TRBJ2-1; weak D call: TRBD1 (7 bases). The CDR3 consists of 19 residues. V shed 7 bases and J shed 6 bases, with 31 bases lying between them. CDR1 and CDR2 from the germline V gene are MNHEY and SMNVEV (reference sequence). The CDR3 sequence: CASTSRGQGGLHRLNEQFF. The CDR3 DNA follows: TGTGCCAGCACCTCACGGGGGCAGGGGGGCCTCCACCGGCTCAATGAGCAGTTCTTC.

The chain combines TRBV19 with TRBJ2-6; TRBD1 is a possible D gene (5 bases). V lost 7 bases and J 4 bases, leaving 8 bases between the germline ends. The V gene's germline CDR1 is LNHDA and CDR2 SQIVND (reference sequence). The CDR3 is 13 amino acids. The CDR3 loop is CASMGQGANVLTF. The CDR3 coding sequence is TGTGCCAGTATGGGGCAAGGGGCCAACGTCCTGACTTTC.

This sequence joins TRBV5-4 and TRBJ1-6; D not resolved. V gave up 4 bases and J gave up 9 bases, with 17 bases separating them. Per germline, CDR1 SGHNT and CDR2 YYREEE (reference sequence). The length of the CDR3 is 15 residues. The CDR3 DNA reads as TGTGCCAGCAGCCTCAATCAAGAGGCAGTTTCACCCCTCCACTTT. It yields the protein CASSLNQEAVSPLHF.

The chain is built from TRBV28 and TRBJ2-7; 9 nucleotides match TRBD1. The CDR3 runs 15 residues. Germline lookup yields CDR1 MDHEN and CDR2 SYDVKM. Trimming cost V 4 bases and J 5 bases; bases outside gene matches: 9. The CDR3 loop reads CASSSPGTGLHEQYF. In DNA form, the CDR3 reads TGTGCCAGCAGTTCACCCGGGACAGGGCTCCACGAGCAGTACTTC.

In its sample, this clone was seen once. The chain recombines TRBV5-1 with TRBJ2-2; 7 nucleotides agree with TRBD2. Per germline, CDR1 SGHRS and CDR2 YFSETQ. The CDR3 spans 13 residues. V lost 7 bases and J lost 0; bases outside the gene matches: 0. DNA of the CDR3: TGCGCCAGCGGGGGGGCGAACACCGGGGAGCTGTTTTTT. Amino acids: CASGGANTGELFF.

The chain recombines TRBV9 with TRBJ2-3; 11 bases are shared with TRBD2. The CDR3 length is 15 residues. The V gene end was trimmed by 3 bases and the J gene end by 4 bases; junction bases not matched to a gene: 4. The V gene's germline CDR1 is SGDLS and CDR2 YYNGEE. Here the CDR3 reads CASSARLAGPDTQYF. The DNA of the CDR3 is TGTGCCAGCAGCGCCCGACTAGCGGGGCCAGATACGCAGTATTTT.